Reported below is one T cell receptor (beta chain). Antigen unknown. Germline V gene sequence: CDR1 LNHDA, CDR2 SQIVND (reference sequence). The CDR3 length is 15 residues. V shed 3 bases and J 6 bases; nucleotides not matched to a gene: 6. The data were taken from a study of siplizumab effects on memory and regulatory T cells. The study's findings and limits: No naive or memory phenotype could be assigned to roughly 80-95% of proliferating clones.

Each sample contributed about 10^5 TCR templates to the assay. Repertoires were generated with immunoSEQ multiplex PCR, while TCRdb's copy carries only in-frame clones and drops some. The sample lists around 87,000 clones, 85% to 90% seen once, with around 16% in the top ten. The rearrangement links TRBV19 to TRBJ1-5; 9 nucleotides match TRBD1. The sample comprised CD4+ T cells sorted from blood. This TCR derives from a human donor in good health. CDR3 nucleotide sequence: TGTGCCAGTAGTATCCGGGACAGGGTAAGTCAGCCCCAGCATTTT. Translating it yields CASSIRDRVSQPQHF.